This entry features one T cell receptor beta chain sequence. Running of the assay took place at deep level. DNA from unsorted PBMC was sequenced on ten immunoSEQ deep assay plates. Generated by immunoSEQ multiplex PCR, the TCRdb table keeps only in-frame clones and is missing some. The sample yields 450,000 to 550,000 clones, approximately 79% seen once. This record comes from a study of shared clonotypes between healthy human individuals. Overall study: Those who served as donors were a couple of women and three men between the ages of 18 and 49.

V was trimmed by 0 bases and J by 6 bases, leaving 10 bases between them. Germline V gene lookup returns CDR1 SGHRS and CDR2 YFSETQ. The CDR3 runs 14 residues. Sequencing input: PBMCs. The chain is built from TRBV5-1 and TRBJ2-1; D uncertain. The TCR was taken from a woman in her thirties or forties in good health. Some clones in this sample may be carry-over from other donors' samples. CDR3 DNA: TGCGCCAGCAGCTTGGGAGCAAACAGCAATGAGCAGTTCTTC. Translation: CASSLGANSNEQFF.